The clone carrying this T cell receptor (beta chain) was seen only once. What it recognizes is unknown. The CDR3 is made up of 15 amino acids. Germline loops: CDR1 SGHRS, CDR2 YFSETQ. V was pared by 0 bases and J by 4 bases, with 13 bases between. This specimen belongs to a study of neurological immune-mediated disorders. TCRdb re-analysed the 5' RACE reads in MiXCR, keeping a single row per CDR3 protein. The table shows 39,000 or so distinct CDR3 sequences, with 4.8% occurring only once. Overall study findings and caveats: Subjects shared no identical expanded-clone CDR3 amino acid sequences, suggesting private TCR-beta repertoires in all groups.

Serving as healthy controls were blood bank volunteers based in Maryland, USA. Sorted libraries used approximately 980,000 CD4+ or CD8+ T cells. The TCR sequence derives from a man aged 18 to 30 in good health. Material: CD4+ T cells from blood. The chain uses TRBV5-1 and TRBJ1-2; D call uncertain. The DNA of the CDR3 is TGCGCCAGCAGCTTGGGTGCAGGTGGCTTCTATGGCTACACCTTC. Protein product: CASSLGAGGFYGYTF.